This T cell receptor (beta chain) was recovered during a study of T cell clonotyping in hematopoietic cell transplantation. Whole-study results and caveats: Few recipient clonotypes overlapped donors; over 95% were de novo at given depth. After transplant, recipient diversity fell while pathologically expanded clonotypes grew through day 180. Cells were unsorted, so CD4 and CD8 contributions were not separated.

Note on this clone: What it recognizes is unknown.

After removal of 4 bases from V and 11 bases from J, the junction contained 9 bases not matched to a gene. The CDR3 is made up of 14 amino acids. The germline gives CDR1 SGDLS, CDR2 YYNGEE. The sample's time point: recipient sample about 28 days before transplant, after cytoreduction. Recipients were bled about 28 days pretransplant and at posttransplant days 30, 100, 180. Here immunoSEQ multiplex PCR was the method, and the copy in TCRdb shows in-frame clones only, minus some. The data contain 25,000 to 35,000 clones, about 93% of them singletons. The material was peripheral blood mononuclear cells, obtained before stem cell transplant. The rearrangement joins TRBV9 to TRBJ1-5; 10 bases fit TRBD1. This TCR derives from a man aged 50 or older with acute myeloid leukemia. Some clones in this sample may be carry-over from other donors' samples. DNA for the CDR3: TGTGCCAGCAGCCTAGGACAGGGGGATTCGGCCCAGCATTTT. The encoded protein is CASSLGQGDSAQHF.